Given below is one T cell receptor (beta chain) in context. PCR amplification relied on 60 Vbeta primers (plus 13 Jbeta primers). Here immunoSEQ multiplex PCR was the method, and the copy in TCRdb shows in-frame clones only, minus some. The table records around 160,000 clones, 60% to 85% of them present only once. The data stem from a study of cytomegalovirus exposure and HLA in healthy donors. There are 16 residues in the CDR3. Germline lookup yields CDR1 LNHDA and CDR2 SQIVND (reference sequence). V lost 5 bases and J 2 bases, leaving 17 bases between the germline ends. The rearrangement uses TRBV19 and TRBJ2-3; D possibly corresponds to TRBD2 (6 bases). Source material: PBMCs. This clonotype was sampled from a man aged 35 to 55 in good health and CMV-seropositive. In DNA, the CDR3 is TGTGCCAGTAGTCCCCGGGACTTTCAATACACAGATACGCAGTATTTT. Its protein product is CASSPRDFQYTDTQYF.